This TCR beta chain is drawn from a study of T cells in Graves' hyperthyroidism and ophthalmopathy. Amplification of TCR beta CDR3 regions used RNA as the template. Primed by the HTBI set, a first-round RT-PCR was run on the TCR CDR3. TCRdb re-analysed the multiplex PCR reads in MiXCR, keeping a single row per CDR3 protein. In the table there are 200,000 to 250,000 distinct CDR3 sequences, around 26% of which are singletons. The receptor's source is a woman aged 35 to 49 with Graves' ophthalmopathy. The sample consisted of blood.

The CDR3 here is CASSRSRSIGYEQYF. CDR3 nucleotides: TGTGCCAGCAGTAGGTCGCGGAGCATAGGGTACGAGCAGTACTTC. The V and J genes are TRBV6-1 and TRBJ2-7; D unresolved. The CDR3 is 15 residues long. Germline lookup yields CDR1 MNHNS and CDR2 SASEGT. The germline V and J ends were trimmed by 5 bases and 4 bases, with 18 bases remaining between them.